This record concerns one T cell receptor (beta chain) sequence. These data belong to a study of blood T cell repertoires in COVID-19. From germline, CDR1 is SGHKS and CDR2 YYEKEE (reference sequence). The CDR3 runs 14 residues. V lost 1 base and J lost 0, with 7 bases in between. The method was immunoSEQ multiplex PCR; TCRdb's version includes in-frame clones alone and lacks a portion of them. In the table there are around 200,000 clones, around 80% of which are singletons. This TCR was sampled from a man aged 45 to 65 who had recovered from COVID-19. Material: peripheral blood. The gene calls are TRBV5-5 and TRBJ2-5; weak D call: TRBD1 (6 bases). The chain's CDR3 is CASSLPGDQETQYF. The CDR3 DNA follows: TGTGCCAGCAGCTTGCCAGGGGACCAAGAGACCCAGTACTTC.